These 18 T cell receptor beta chains originate from one sample sequenced in a study of T-cell memory formation after mild COVID-19. One entry per CDR3 protein, called by TCRdb with MiXCR from the 5' RACE reads. This sample has about 340,000 distinct CDR3 sequences; less than 20% occur once, and the top ten carry under 25%. Specimen: PBMCs or a T cell subset sorted from them (not recorded which). Receptor source: a man aged 18 to 29 who had mild COVID-19 (a few samples of this study predate the infection). Cell type and time point are not known.

CDR3 loop: CASSETSGGAGPTDTQYF. The CDR3 coding sequence is TGTGCCAGCAGCGAGACTAGCGGGGGGGCGGGTCCCACAGATACGCAGTATTTT. This chain uses TRBV7-2 with TRBJ2-3, with 14 bases aligning to TRBD2. J was trimmed by 2 bases and V by 5 bases; bases with no gene match: 9. In germline, CDR1 is SGHTA, CDR2 FQGNSA. The CDR3 sequence is 18 residues long. The full variable domain, with the rest looked up from reference TRBV7-2 and TRBJ2-3, is GAGVSQSPSNKVTEKGKDVELRCDPISGHTALYWYRQSLGQGLEFLIYFQGNSAPDKSGLPSDRFSAERTGGSVSTLTIQRTQQEDSAVYLCASSETSGGAGPTDTQYFGPGTRLTVL.

The chain links TRBV18 to TRBJ2-2, with D tentatively TRBD1 (5 bases). Germline assignment: CDR1 KGHSH and CDR2 LQKENI. The CDR3 sequence is 16 residues long. V was clipped by 8 bases and J by 6 bases, with 22 bases between them. CDR3 amino acids: CASPPPGNIWAGELFF. The CDR3 DNA reads TGTGCCAGCCCTCCGCCAGGGAACATTTGGGCCGGGGAGCTGTTTTTT.

The chain uses TRBV4-1 and TRBJ1-2; 9 positions agree with TRBD1. The CDR3 consists of 15 residues. V shed 0 bases, J shed 8 bases, and the junction held 7 bases outside the gene matches. From germline, CDR1 is MGHRA and CDR2 YSYEKL. CDR3: CASSQEDRGAGGYTF. The DNA for the CDR3 is TGCGCCAGCAGCCAAGAGGACAGGGGCGCGGGGGGCTACACCTTC.

This clonotype was recorded a few times. The chain is built from TRBV5-1 and TRBJ2-7, with D possibly TRBD1 on 5 matching bases. Germline V CDR1 and CDR2: SGHRS, YFSETQ. The CDR3 runs 13 residues. V shed 2 bases and J shed 2 bases, with 8 bases lying between them. CDR3 sequence: CASSFDSTYEQYF. CDR3 DNA sequence: TGCGCCAGCAGCTTTGACAGCACCTACGAGCAGTACTTC.

V usage is TRBV10-3 and J usage is TRBJ1-1; D unclear. Deletions cut 7 bases from V and 3 bases from J, with 15 bases between. Per germline, CDR1 ENHRY and CDR2 SYGVKD. The CDR3 contains 14 residues. CDR3 sequence: CAINDASSYTEAFF. CDR3 nucleotide sequence: TGTGCCATCAACGATGCATCATCGTACACTGAAGCTTTCTTT.

This clonotype has only a few counts. The chain is built from TRBV6-5 and TRBJ1-2, with TRBD1 identical over 10 bases. V was clipped by 6 bases and J by 6 bases; unmatched bases: 10. Germline CDR1 reads MNHEY; CDR2 reads SVGAGI. The CDR3 spans 15 residues. CDR3 bases: TGTGCCAGCAGAAGGGGGAGGACAGGGGGGAATGGCTACACCTTC. Amino acid sequence: CASRRGRTGGNGYTF.

The gene calls are TRBV30 and TRBJ2-3, with 10 bases matching TRBD1. Germline assignment: CDR1 GTSNPN and CDR2 SVGIG (reference sequence). V gave up 5 bases and J gave up 2 bases; unmatched junction bases: 1. This CDR3 comprises 13 residues. The CDR3: CAWGTGVTDTQYF. In DNA form, the CDR3 reads TGTGCCTGGGGGACAGGGGTCACAGATACGCAGTATTTT.

The chain combines TRBV6-5 with TRBJ1-1, with D maybe TRBD1 (5 bases). This CDR3 contains 16 residues. Trimming removed 1 base at V and 3 bases at J, with 15 bases between. Per germline, CDR1 MNHEY and CDR2 SVGAGI. Here the CDR3 reads CASSYFNPSGYTEAFF. CDR3 DNA sequence: TGTGCCAGCAGTTACTTTAATCCCTCAGGGTACACTGAAGCTTTCTTT.

The chain carries TRBV7-9 and TRBJ2-7; D possibly corresponds to TRBD1 (5 bases). This CDR3 spans 14 amino acids. Between the trimmed V and J ends, which lost 1 base and 0 bases, there was a span of 7 bases. Per the germline V gene, CDR1 is SEHNR and CDR2 is FQNEAQ (reference sequence). For the CDR3, the DNA is TGTGCCAGCAGCTTAGAGGGGCACTCCTACGAGCAGTACGTC. Translating it yields CASSLEGHSYEQYV.

In this sample, this clonotype turned up a few times. The rearrangement uses TRBV5-1 and TRBJ1-3; 7 nucleotides agree with TRBD1. The germline V gene encodes CDR1 SGHRS and CDR2 YFSETQ. Losses at the gene ends were 2 bases for V and 4 bases for J; bases not matched to a gene: 9. CDR3 length equals 16 residues. CDR3 sequence (DNA): TGCGCCAGCAGCTTACGGACAGGATCTTCCGGAAACACCATATATTTT. Protein product: CASSLRTGSSGNTIYF.

The table lists this clonotype with many counts. This sequence joins TRBV4-2 and TRBJ2-2; no firm D call. The CDR3 contains 13 residues. CDR1 and CDR2 (germline): LGHNA, YNFKEQ. Trimming pared 0 bases from V and 9 bases from J, leaving 8 bases between. As DNA, the CDR3 is TGTGCCAGCAGCCAAGAACTAAACTGGGAGCTGTTTTTT. This sequence encodes CASSQELNWELFF.

This clonotype was observed a handful of times. The rearrangement uses TRBV3-1 and TRBJ1-2; TRBD1 matches 7 bases. This CDR3 region has 14 residues. CDR1 and CDR2 (germline): LGHDT, YNNKEL (reference sequence). The junction had 7 bases not matched to a gene; V was cut back by 1 base and J by 8 bases. Here the CDR3 DNA reads TGTGCCAGCAGCCAAGCACAGGGGAGGAGAGGCTACACCTTC. It translates to CASSQAQGRRGYTF.

This clonotype was seen ten or more times. The V gene is TRBV4-1, the J gene TRBJ1-2, with D uncertain. Germline V lookup: CDR1 MGHRA, CDR2 YSYEKL. With 0 bases removed from V and 4 bases from J, the gap between germline ends came to 12 bases. The length of the CDR3 is 15 residues. The CDR3, as DNA: TGCGCCAGCAGCCAAGACCCAGGTGGCTTCTATGGCTACACCTTC. This translates into CASSQDPGGFYGYTF.

This clonotype has a handful of counts. At one of its ends the junction is not consistent with the germline gene, which may arise from a read error. CDR3 amino acids: CASSAGATGLQETQYF. CDR3 nucleotide sequence: TGTGCCAGCAGCGCGGGGGCAACGGGCCTCCAAGAGACACAGTACTTC. The chain couples TRBV7-8 to TRBJ2-5; D might be TRBD2 (7 bases). Looked up from germline, CDR1 is SGHVS and CDR2 is FQNEAQ. The CDR3 extends over 16 amino acids.

The chain combines TRBV10-2 with TRBJ1-2; a weak D match, TRBD1 (6 bases). Germline assignment: CDR1 WSHSY and CDR2 SAAADI. V shed 2 bases and J shed 2 bases, with 12 bases lying between them. The CDR3 covers 15 residues. The CDR3 is CASSETGFTNYGYTF. The CDR3 bases are TGCGCCAGCAGTGAGACAGGGTTCACGAACTATGGCTACACCTTC.

This clonotype was counted many times. The chain employs TRBV5-1 and TRBJ2-1, with 8 positions matching TRBD1. Germline CDR1 and CDR2: SGHRS and YFSETQ. This CDR3 has 15 amino acids. With V trimmed by 0 bases and J by 3 bases, 2 bases remained unmatched. The CDR3 protein is CASSLGTGIYNEQFF. CDR3 bases: TGCGCCAGCAGCTTGGGGACAGGGATCTACAATGAGCAGTTCTTC.

The rearrangement joins TRBV20-1 to TRBJ2-1, with D possibly being TRBD2 (5 bases). V gave up 1 base and J gave up 0 bases, with 19 bases separating them. Germline V lookup: CDR1 DFQATT, CDR2 SNEGSKA (reference sequence). CDR3 length: 18 residues. CDR3 sequence: CSARGRGQQRFSYNEQFF. Written as DNA, the CDR3 is TGCAGTGCTAGAGGCCGCGGGCAGCAACGCTTCTCCTACAATGAGCAGTTCTTC.

The V call is TRBV20-1, the J call TRBJ2-3; D ambiguous. The V gene lost 3 bases and the J gene lost 0 bases, with 10 bases spanning the gap. The CDR3 totals 14 residues. CDR1 DFQATT and CDR2 SNEGSKA come from the germline V gene (reference sequence). CDR3: CSARDGTSTDTQYF. Written as DNA, the CDR3 is TGCAGTGCTAGGGACGGAACTAGCACAGATACGCAGTATTTT.